This T cell receptor beta chain was recovered during a study of control samples from healthy donors and cancer patients. The protocol was immunoSEQ multiplex PCR, while the TCRdb copy is restricted to in-frame clones and leaves out a portion. Of 65,000 to 95,000 clones in the sample, around 91% are singletons; the top ten hold over 5.5%. The CDR3 consists of 19 residues. The TCR sequence derives from a man aged 50 or older in good health. The chain has TRBV21-1 and TRBJ2-3; the tabulated D call, TRBD2, remains unverified against the DNA. TRBV21-1 represents a pseudogene. The specimen sequenced was blood. DNA for the CDR3: TGTGCCAGCAGCAAAGGAGCGACGGAGGGAGGGGCAAGCACAGATACGCAGTATTTT. Amino acid sequence: CASSKGATEGGASTDTQYF.